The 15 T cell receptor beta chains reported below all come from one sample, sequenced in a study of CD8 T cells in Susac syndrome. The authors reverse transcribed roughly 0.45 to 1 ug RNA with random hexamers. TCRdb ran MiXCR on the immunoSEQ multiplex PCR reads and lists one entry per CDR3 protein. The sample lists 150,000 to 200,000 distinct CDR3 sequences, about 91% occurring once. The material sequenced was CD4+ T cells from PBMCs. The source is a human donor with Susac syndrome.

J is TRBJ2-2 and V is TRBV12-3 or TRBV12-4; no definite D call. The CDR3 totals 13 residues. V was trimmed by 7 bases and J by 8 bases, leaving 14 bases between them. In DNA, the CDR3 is TGTGCCAGCACTCTAGGTGTGATAGGGGAGCTGTTTTTT. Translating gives CASTLGVIGELFF.

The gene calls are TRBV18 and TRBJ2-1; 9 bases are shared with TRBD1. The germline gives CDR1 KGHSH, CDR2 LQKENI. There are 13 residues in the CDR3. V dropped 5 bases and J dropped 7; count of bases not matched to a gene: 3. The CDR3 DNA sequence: TGTGCCAGCTCAGCGACAGGGGGGAATGAGCAGTTCTTC. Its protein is CASSATGGNEQFF.

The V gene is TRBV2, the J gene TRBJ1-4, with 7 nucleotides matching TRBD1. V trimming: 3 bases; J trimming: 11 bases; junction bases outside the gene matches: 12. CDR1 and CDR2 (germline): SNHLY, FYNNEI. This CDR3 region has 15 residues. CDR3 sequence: CASSEGDSIMGKLFF. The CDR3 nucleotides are TGTGCCAGCAGTGAGGGGGACAGCATAATGGGGAAACTGTTTTTT.

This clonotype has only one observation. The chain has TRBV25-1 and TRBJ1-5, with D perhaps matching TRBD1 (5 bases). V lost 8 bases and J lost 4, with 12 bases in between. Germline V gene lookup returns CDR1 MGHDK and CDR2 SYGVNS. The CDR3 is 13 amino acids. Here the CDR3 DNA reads TGTGCCAGCCAACAGGATAAAAATCAGCCCCAGCATTTT. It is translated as CASQQDKNQPQHF.

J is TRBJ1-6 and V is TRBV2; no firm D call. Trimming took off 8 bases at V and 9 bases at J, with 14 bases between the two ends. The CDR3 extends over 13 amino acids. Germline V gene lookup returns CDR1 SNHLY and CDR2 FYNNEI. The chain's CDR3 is CASVRVWASPLHF. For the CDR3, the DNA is TGTGCCAGCGTCCGGGTCTGGGCTTCACCCCTCCACTTT.

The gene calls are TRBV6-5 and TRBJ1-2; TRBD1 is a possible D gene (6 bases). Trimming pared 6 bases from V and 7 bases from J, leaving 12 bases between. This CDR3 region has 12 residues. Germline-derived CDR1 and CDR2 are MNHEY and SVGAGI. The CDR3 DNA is TGTGCCAGCAGACCCGCAGGGGTTGGCTACACCTTC. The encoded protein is CASRPAGVGYTF.

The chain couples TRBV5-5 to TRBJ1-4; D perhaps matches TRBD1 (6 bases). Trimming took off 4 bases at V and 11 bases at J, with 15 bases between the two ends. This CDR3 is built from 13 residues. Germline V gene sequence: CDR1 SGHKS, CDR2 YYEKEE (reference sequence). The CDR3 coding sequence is TGTGCCAGCAGCCCGCAACAGGGAATGAAACTGTTTTTT. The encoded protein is CASSPQQGMKLFF.

The CDR3, as DNA: TGCAGTACCGGACTAGCGGGGGGGCCTTTTGGAGATACGCAGTATTTT. Translating it yields CSTGLAGGPFGDTQYF. The chain couples TRBV20-1 to TRBJ2-3; TRBD2 matches 15 bases. Trimming cost V 8 bases and J 5 bases; bases outside gene matches: 11. This CDR3 is built from 16 residues. Germline CDR1 DFQATT, CDR2 SNEGSKA (reference sequence).

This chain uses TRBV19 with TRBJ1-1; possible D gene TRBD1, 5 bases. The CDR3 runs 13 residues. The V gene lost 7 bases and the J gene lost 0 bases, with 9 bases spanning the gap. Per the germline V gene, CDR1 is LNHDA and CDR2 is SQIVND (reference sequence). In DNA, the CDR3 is TGTGCCAGTACGGGACTCTTGAACACTGAAGCTTTCTTT. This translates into CASTGLLNTEAFF.

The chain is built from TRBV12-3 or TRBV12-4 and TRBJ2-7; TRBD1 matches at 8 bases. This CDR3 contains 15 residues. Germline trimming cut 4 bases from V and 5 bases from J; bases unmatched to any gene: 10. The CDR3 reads CASSSIGQGRDEQYF. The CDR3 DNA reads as TGTGCCAGCAGTTCTATAGGACAGGGACGGGACGAGCAGTACTTC.

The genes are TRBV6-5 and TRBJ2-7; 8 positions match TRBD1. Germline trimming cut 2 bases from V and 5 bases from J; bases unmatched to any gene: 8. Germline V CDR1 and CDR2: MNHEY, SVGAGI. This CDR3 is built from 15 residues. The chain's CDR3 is CASSYPGQGVNEQYF. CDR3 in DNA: TGTGCCAGCAGTTACCCTGGACAGGGCGTCAACGAGCAGTACTTC.

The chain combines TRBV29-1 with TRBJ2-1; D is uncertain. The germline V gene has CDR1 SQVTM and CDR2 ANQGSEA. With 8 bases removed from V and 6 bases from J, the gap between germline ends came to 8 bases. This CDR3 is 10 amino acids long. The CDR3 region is CSTELNEQFF. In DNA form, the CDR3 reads TGCAGCACAGAGCTCAATGAGCAGTTCTTC.

This chain's CDR3 is CASTRDRVFNGYTF. The DNA for the CDR3 is TGTGCCAGTACCCGGGACAGGGTGTTCAATGGCTACACCTTC. This chain links TRBV19 with TRBJ1-2, with 9 bases fitting TRBD1. This CDR3 has 14 amino acids. CDR1 and CDR2 from the germline V gene are LNHDA and SQIVND (reference sequence). The V gene end was trimmed by 7 bases and the J gene end by 6 bases; junction bases not matched to a gene: 9.

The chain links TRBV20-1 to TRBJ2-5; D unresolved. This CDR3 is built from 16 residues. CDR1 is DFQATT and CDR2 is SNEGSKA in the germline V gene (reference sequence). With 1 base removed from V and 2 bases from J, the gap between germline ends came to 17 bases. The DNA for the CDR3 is TGCAGTGCTAGAGGTTCAACGGCCTCTACTCAAGAGACCCAGTACTTC. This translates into CSARGSTASTQETQYF.

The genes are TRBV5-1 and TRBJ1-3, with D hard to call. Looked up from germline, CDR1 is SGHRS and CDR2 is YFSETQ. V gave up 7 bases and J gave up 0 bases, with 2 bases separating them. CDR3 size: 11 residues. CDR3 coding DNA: TGCGCCAGCGACTCTGGAAACACCATATATTTT. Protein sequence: CASDSGNTIYF.